This record concerns one T cell receptor beta chain sequence. Its antigen is unidentified. Each PCR replicate from the sorted subsets contained 200 to 250 ng DNA, which is about 30,000 T cell genomes. Sequencing used immunoSEQ multiplex PCR; TCRdb keeps in-frame clones, though not all of them. The table has millions of clones, over 85% seen once. The data belong to a study of shared clonotypes between healthy human individuals. General study findings and limits: Generally, estimated richness proved larger in naive subsets than it did in memory subsets.

Donors were healthy HIV-negative adults without recent acute infections or vaccinations. With 1 base removed from V and 2 bases from J, the gap between germline ends came to 10 bases. This CDR3 is built from 15 residues. The germline V gene encodes CDR1 MNHEY and CDR2 SMNVEV (reference sequence). Material for sequencing was naive CD4+ T cells sorted from blood. Subset described: CD45RA+ positively selected. The genes are TRBV27 and TRBJ2-3; possible D gene TRBD1, 6 bases. This TCR was sampled from a young man in good health. The CDR3: CASSLYDRSTDTQYF. The CDR3 DNA sequence: TGTGCCAGCAGTTTATACGACAGGTCCACAGATACGCAGTATTTT.